The subject of this entry is one T cell receptor beta chain. This clone was counted a few times. No cognate antigen has been identified for it. Per-base quality was not reported, and no clone a single base away is much larger than it. As encoded in the germline V gene, CDR1 is MDHEN while CDR2 is SYDVKM. Ends trimmed: V by 6 bases, J by 0 bases; bases unmatched to a gene: 4. Spanning cysteine to phenylalanine, the CDR3 consists of 14 amino acids. This entry keeps only the CDR3 DNA: 42 bases, framed from base 1. These data originate in a study of cytomegalovirus exposure and HLA in healthy donors (dated by TCRdb to about 2017). Context from the whole study: An earlier analysis of 587 of the donors reported 276 Gb of sequence data and around 100 million unique TCR beta sequences obtained from about 170 million T cells. Because of strong linkage in the cohort, four or five DR-DQ haplotypes were treated as single units for association and clustering. The aim of the study was to test whether cataloging public T cell receptors could identify signatures of past pathogen exposure. In an earlier analysis of about 590 of the donors, high-throughput TCR beta sequencing was used to judge whether each TCR beta V gene segment behaved as functional or pseudogenic. Rather than using new phenotypic data, the later analysis identified candidate immune exposures from TCR beta sequences and from how often those sequences occurred across donors. On average, approximately 250,000 unique TCR beta nucleotide sequences were sequenced per donor among 350 to 400 genotyped donors of the cohort, with roughly a sixth of those sequences being non-productive. To study patterns of TCR occurrence, a later analysis re-analyzed previously published TCR beta repertoires from 550 to 800 donors and added high-resolution HLA genotyping. Besides the first cohort of about 730 subjects, a separate validation cohort made up of over a hundred different subjects was used. About 320 gigabases of sequencing data and 78 million or so unique TCR sequences were included in an early release covering about 700 HLA-typed donors. The T cell repertoires of 550 to 850 subjects were profiled by immunosequencing and related to cytomegalovirus serostatus. Every repertoire in the discovery cohort had been generated on one and the same sequencing platform. Typing coverage differed by locus: A, B, C, DRB1 and DQB1 were typed in about 629-640 donors, DQA1 in 522, DPA1 in around 610, and DPB1 in 450 to 480. Donor age, sex, ethnicity and CMV serostatus were compiled alongside the repertoire data. Among the approximately 430 genotyped donors, approximately 77% belonged to the genetic ancestry cluster associated with self-reported Caucasian donors. High-throughput TCR immunosequencing, statistical association of individual TCRs with disease status, and machine learning were combined to predict cytomegalovirus infection status. Genome-wide SNP genotypes for about 65% of the 666 donors were used in a later genetic analysis, which treated that subset as a discovery cohort. Class I and class II HLA loci were covered by the typing at four-digit resolution. The paper as a whole reports these results and caveats: In an earlier analysis of some 500 of the donors, most TCR beta V segments were observed in productive rearrangements about 87% or about 30% of the time, broadly matching IMGT annotations. A group of highly shared sequence variants was considered likely to be a technical artifact of the sequencing pipeline. A further reported finding was that TCR beta sequences accurately predicted the HLA-A and HLA-B alleles for most subjects in the first cohort. The presence/absence analyses assumed that sequencing depth was roughly uniform across donors, and that assumption may not be true. Some 16 rarely observed V segments, including chromosome 9 orphons, were excluded from the earlier analysis of approximately 600 of the donors because counts were too low. Most TCR sequences were seen in very few donors, while some public TCRs were found in many individuals. In a later genetic analysis, fewer N-insertions in productive TCRs were reported among donors in an Asian-associated ancestry cluster than the roughly 700-donor mean. Most CMV-associated TCR beta chains appeared to be HLA-restricted in a later analysis, and the HLA associations seemed to be driven largely by CMV exposure. In a later analysis, some 18,000 TCR beta sequences were associated with specific HLA alleles at a false discovery rate of 0.05. Some IMGT-functional V segments, including TRBV6-2 and TRBV6-3, could not be distinguished by the 87-base-pair reads and were therefore excluded. Correlated functional status among segregating V segments might be attributable to linkage disequilibrium, but an unknown experimental factor could not be ruled out. Cytomegalovirus status was reported to be diagnosed by the classifier with high specificity and sensitivity in both the original and validation cohorts. A few of the identified cytomegalovirus-associated TCR beta chains were confirmed in vitro to be specific for cytomegalovirus antigens. It was suggested by the authors that the approach could potentially be generalized to other disease states and immunological phenotypes. Only TCR beta chains were sequenced in this cohort, and the absence of alpha or paired-chain data limited detectable features. Because some donors lacked HLA typing at each locus, the association tests relied only on the typed subset. In a later analysis, HLA-associated TCR beta chains showed more clonal expansion and lower generation probabilities than non-associated chains that were equally common. Assigning TCR associations to individual alleles was difficult when HLA alleles, especially DR and DQ, strongly co-occurred. An association between a missense DCLRE1C variant and V-gene and J-gene trimming of TCR beta chains was found in a later genetic analysis and replicated in an independent cohort. In a later analysis, the rate of TCR association differed among HLA loci, with DRB1 alleles having the most associated TCRs and HLA-C alleles having the fewest. The only immune exposure information available for the cohort was CMV serostatus. In the study, roughly 160 TCR beta chains were listed as associated with cytomegalovirus. According to a later analysis, parvovirus B19, influenza, CMV and Epstein-Barr virus appeared linked to several top co-occurrence clusters.

Library preparation used the immunoSEQ multiplex PCR assay. A mixture of 60 forward primers for TCR Vbeta segments and 13 reverse primers for TCR Jbeta segments was used in the multiplex PCR. Amplification of the CDR3 region of rearranged TCR beta genes was performed with a multiplex PCR assay on genomic DNA. Amplified TCR beta libraries were sequenced as 87-base-pair reads on the Illumina HiSeq System. In the authors' own workflow: In a later analysis, tens of millions of unique TCR beta chains were counted across the roughly 610 repertoires, and roughly 10 million of these chains were shared by at least two donors. A nearest-neighbor algorithm error-corrected the raw reads and collapsed the reads into unique sequences, merging closely related sequences to remove PCR and sequencing errors. To assign V, D and J gene segments, CDR3 sequences were aligned to IMGT reference sequences. Each retained sequence needed at least a six-nucleotide match to both a V gene segment and a J gene segment. Rearrangements were classified as productive when the CDR3 lacked stop codons and remained in frame with V and J, and all other rearrangements were classified as non-productive. Following IMGT convention, CDR3 was defined as the stretch from the second conserved V-encoded cysteine to the conserved J-encoded phenylalanine. The earlier analysis of some 600 of the donors excluded sequences that lacked an unambiguous match to a single V gene segment. An earlier analysis of under 750 of the donors called V segments functional above 56.7% productive rearrangements and segregating when the between-donor standard deviation exceeded 5%. A statistical classification framework was built to diagnose cytomegalovirus status from the catalog of TCR beta chain sequences. A later analysis assigned V and J genes by comparing TCR nucleotide sequences with IMGT/GENE-DB human TR gene sequences. A later analysis assigned CDR3 sequences and most-parsimonious VDJ recombination scenarios with the TCRdist pipeline. In a later analysis, each TCR beta chain was defined by its CDR3 amino acid sequence together with its V-gene family, and reads without a unique V-gene family were excluded. In a later analysis, around 650 highly shared, low-generation-probability nucleotide sequences were removed to address suspected cross-contamination and a sequencing artifact. A later analysis calculated a clonal expansion index for each public chain from normalized within-repertoire ranks of inferred template counts. In a later analysis, generation probabilities were computed using a VDJ recombination model fitted to out-of-frame rearrangements, and the results were checked against IGoR. In a later analysis, TCR-TCR, TCR-HLA and TCR-CMV co-occurrence was scored with hypergeometric tests, and a repertoire-size bias correction was applied to TCR pairs. To estimate false discovery rates, a later analysis permuted the HLA or CMV assignments 20 times. In a later analysis, co-occurring TCRs were grouped using DBSCAN, and TCRdist sequence similarity was added for clustering within HLA-allele-positive subsets. Repertoires with fewer than 30,000 or more than 120,000 public chains, plus five repertoires with anomalous nucleotide sharing, were excluded from co-occurrence clustering. Entries here come from immuneACCESS through TCRdb and include only in-frame sequences with V and J called. Some clones fail to appear in such tables; in the studies checked, an unresolved V gene covers under half of the shortfall, and the cause of the remainder is unknown. The V and J calls and clone size are taken from that table; D and trimming were inferred from the DNA. This sample has more than 110,000 clones in its table, and around 80% of those were observed once. The top ten clonotypes cover 1.2% of the sample.

The cohort consisted of 666 healthy bone marrow donors. All cohort members were sampled while nominally healthy, although unrecorded immune exposures were likely present. The donor tested CMV seronegative, placing the donor among the roughly 340 seronegative members of the cohort. Each donor provided a peripheral blood sample, and peripheral blood mononuclear cells were used for TCR beta sequencing. Genomic DNA extraction from the blood cell samples was performed with the Qiagen DNeasy Blood Extraction Kit. The sequence joins TRBV28 to TRBJ2-7, with 8 bases in between that match TRBD1. Sequencing was performed on PBMCs. The source of this sequence is a female donor in good health and CMV-seronegative. The DNA sequence is TGTGCCAGCAGGGAGACAGGGGCCTCCTACGAGCAGTACTTC. It specifies CASRETGASYEQYF.